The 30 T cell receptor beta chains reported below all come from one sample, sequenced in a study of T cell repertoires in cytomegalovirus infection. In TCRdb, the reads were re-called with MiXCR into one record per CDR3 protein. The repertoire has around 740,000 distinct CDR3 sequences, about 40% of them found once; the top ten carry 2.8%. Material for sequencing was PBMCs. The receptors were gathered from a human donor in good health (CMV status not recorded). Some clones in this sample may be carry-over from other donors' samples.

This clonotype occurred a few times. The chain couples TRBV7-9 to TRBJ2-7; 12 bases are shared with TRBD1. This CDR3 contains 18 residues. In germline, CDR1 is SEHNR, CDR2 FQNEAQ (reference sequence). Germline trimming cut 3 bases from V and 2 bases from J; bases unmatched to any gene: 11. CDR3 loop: CASSFTPGQGAQAYEQYF. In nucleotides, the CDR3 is TGTGCCAGCAGCTTTACTCCGGGACAGGGGGCTCAGGCCTACGAGCAGTACTTC.

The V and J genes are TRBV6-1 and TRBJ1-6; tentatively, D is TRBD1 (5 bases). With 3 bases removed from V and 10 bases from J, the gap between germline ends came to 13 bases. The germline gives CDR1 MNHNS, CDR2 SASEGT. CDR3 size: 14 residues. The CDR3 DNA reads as TGTGCCAGCAGTGAGAGTGGGGGGGACTCACCCCTCCACTTT. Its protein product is CASSESGGDSPLHF.

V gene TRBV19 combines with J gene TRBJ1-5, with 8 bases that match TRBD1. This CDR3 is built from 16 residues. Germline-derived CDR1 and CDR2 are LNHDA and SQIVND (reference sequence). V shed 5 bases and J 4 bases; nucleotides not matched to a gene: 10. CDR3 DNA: TGTGCCAGTAGTTCCCCGGGGGACAGGATAAATCAGCCCCAGCATTTT. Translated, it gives CASSSPGDRINQPQHF.

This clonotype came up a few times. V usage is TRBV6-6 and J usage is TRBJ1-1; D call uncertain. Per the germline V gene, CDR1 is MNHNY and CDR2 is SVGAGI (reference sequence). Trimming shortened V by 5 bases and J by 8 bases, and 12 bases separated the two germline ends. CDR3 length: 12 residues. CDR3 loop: CASSQVTLEAFF. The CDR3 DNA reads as TGTGCCAGCAGTCAAGTAACCCTCGAAGCTTTCTTT.

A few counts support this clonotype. CDR3 sequence reads: CASSLPRGVEGSHEQYF. The CDR3 DNA reads TGTGCCAGCAGCTTACCGAGGGGGGTAGAGGGATCCCACGAGCAGTACTTC. J is TRBJ2-7 and V is TRBV7-9; D might be TRBD1 or TRBD2, each matching 6 bases. The length of the CDR3 is 17 residues. V was trimmed by 2 bases and J by 5 bases, leaving 22 bases between them. Germline lookup yields CDR1 SEHNR and CDR2 FQNEAQ (reference sequence).

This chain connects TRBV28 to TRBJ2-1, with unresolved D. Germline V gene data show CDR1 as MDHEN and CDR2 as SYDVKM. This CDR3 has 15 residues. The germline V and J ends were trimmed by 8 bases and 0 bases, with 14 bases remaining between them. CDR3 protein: CASETGRSSYNEQFF. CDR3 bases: TGTGCCAGCGAGACCGGACGGAGCTCCTACAATGAGCAGTTCTTC.

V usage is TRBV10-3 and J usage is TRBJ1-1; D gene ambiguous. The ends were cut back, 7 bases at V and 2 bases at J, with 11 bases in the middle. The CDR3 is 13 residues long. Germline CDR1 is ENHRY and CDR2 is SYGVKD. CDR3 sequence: CAIKVYPNTEAFF. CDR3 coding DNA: TGTGCCATCAAAGTCTACCCAAACACTGAAGCTTTCTTT.

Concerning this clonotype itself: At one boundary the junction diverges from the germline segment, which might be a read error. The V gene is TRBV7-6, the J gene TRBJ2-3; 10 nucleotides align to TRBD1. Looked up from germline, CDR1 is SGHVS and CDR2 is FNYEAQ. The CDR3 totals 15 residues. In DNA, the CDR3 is TGTGGCAGCAGCTTTGGACAGGGGGGCACAGATACGCAGTATTTT. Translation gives CGSSFGQGGTDTQYF.

CDR3: CASSQDDQTSEFTDTQYF. For the CDR3, the DNA is TGTGCCAGCAGCCAAGATGATCAAACTAGCGAATTCACAGATACGCAGTATTTT. V is TRBV4-2 and J is TRBJ2-3; 7 bases agree with TRBD2. CDR1 and CDR2 (germline): LGHNA, YNFKEQ. J lost 2 bases, V lost 0 bases, and 11 bases had no gene match. This CDR3 is 18 amino acids long.

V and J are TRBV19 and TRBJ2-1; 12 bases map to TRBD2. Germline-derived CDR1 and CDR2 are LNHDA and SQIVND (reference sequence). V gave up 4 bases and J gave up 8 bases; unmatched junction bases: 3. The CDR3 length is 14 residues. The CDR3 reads CASSTSGRGDEQFF. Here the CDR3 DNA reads TGTGCCAGTAGTACTAGCGGGAGGGGTGATGAGCAGTTCTTC.

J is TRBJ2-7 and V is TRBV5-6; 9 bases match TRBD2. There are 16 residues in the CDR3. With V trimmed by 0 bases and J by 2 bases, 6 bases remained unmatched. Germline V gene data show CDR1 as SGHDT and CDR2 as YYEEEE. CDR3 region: CASSLEAGGRAYEQYF. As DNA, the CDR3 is TGTGCCAGCAGCTTGGAGGCAGGCGGGAGGGCCTACGAGCAGTACTTC.

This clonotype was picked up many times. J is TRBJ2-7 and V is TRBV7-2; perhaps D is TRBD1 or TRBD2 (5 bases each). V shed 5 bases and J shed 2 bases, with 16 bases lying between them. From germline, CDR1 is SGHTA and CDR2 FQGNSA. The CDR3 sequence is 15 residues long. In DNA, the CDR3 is TGTGCCAGCAGCCGACCGGGGCGGAAAGCCTACGAGCAGTACTTC. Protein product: CASSRPGRKAYEQYF.

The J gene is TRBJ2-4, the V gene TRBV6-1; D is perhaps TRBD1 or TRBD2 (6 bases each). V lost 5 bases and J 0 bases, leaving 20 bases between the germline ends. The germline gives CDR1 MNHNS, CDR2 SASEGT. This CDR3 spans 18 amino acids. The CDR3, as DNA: TGTGCCAGCAGTTTAAGGGCTACAGGGACTCTAGCCAAAAACATTCAGTACTTC. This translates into CASSLRATGTLAKNIQYF.

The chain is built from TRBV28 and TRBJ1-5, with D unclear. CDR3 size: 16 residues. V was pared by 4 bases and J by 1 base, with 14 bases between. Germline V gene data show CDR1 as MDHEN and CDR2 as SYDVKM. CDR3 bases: TGTGCCAGCAGTTCCTTACAGTTTTTGAGCAATCAGCCCCAGCATTTT. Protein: CASSSLQFLSNQPQHF.

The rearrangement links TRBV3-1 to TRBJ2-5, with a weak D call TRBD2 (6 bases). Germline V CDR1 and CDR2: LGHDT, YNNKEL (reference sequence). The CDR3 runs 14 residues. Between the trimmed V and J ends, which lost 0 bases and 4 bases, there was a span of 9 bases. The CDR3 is CASSQDGGGETQYF. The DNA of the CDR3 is TGTGCCAGCAGCCAAGATGGGGGAGGAGAGACCCAGTACTTC.

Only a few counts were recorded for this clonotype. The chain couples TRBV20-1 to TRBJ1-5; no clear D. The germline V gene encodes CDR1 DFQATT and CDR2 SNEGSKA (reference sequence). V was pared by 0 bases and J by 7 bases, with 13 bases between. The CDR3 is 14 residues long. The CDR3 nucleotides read TGCAGTGCTAGAGATCGGCTGAAAGTGCAGCCCCAGCATTTT. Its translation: CSARDRLKVQPQHF.

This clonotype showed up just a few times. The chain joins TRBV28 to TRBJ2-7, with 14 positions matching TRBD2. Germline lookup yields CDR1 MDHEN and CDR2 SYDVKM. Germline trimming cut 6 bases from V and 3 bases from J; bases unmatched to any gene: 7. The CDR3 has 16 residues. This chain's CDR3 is CASSRAGLAGVYEQYF. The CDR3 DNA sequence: TGTGCCAGCAGCCGGGCGGGACTAGCGGGGGTCTACGAGCAGTACTTC.

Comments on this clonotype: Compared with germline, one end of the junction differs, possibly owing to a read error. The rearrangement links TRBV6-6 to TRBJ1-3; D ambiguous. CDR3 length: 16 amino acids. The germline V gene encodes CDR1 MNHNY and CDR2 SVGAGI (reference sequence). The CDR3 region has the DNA TGTGCCAGCCGTTACTCGAGGAGTCCCTCTGGAAACACCATATATTTT. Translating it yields CASRYSRSPSGNTIYF.

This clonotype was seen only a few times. The CDR3 loop reads CASSPVIRPSKNYGYTF. For the CDR3, the DNA is TGTGCCAGCAGCCCAGTGATACGACCCTCAAAGAACTATGGCTACACCTTC. The rearrangement uses TRBV7-8 and TRBJ1-2; no reliable D call. The V end lost 5 bases, the J end lost 2 bases, and 21 bases lay between the germline ends. Per the germline V gene, CDR1 is SGHVS and CDR2 is FQNEAQ. The CDR3 has 17 residues.

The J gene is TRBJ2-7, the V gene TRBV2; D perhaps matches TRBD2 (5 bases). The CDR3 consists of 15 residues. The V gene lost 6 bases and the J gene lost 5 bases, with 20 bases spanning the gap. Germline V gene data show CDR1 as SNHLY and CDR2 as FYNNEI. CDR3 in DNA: TGTGCCAGCAGCCCCCGCTTGACTACGAACCACGAGCAGTACTTC. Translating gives CASSPRLTTNHEQYF. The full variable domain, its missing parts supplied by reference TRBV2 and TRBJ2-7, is EPEVTQTPSHQVTQMGQEVILRCVPISNHLYFYWYRQILGQKVEFLVSFYNNEISEKSEIFDDQFSVERPDGSNFTLKIRSTKLEDSAMYFCASSPRLTTNHEQYFGPGTRLTVT.

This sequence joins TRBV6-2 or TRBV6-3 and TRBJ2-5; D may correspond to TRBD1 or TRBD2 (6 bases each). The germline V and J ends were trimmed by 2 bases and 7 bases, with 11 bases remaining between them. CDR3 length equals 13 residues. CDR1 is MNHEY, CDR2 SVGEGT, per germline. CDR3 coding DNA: TGTGCCAGCAGTTACGAGACGGGGGCGACCCAGTACTTC. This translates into CASSYETGATQYF.

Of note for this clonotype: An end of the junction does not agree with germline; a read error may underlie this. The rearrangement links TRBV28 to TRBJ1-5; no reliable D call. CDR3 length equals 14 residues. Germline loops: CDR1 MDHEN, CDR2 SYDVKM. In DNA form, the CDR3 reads TGTGCCAGCTGTTTAGCCCCCGGGGATCATCCCCAGCATTTT. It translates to CASCLAPGDHPQHF.

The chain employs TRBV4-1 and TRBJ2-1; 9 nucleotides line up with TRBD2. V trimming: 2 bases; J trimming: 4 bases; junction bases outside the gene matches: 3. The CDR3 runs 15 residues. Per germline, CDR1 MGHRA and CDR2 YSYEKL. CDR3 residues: CASSQSLAGYNEQFF. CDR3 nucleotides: TGCGCCAGCAGCCAAAGTCTAGCGGGGTACAATGAGCAGTTCTTC.

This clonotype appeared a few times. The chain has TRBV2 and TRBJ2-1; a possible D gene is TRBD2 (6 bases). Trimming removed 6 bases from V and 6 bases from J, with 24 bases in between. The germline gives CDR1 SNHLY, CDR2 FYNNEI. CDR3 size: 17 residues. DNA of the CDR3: TGTGCCAGCAGCGCTCCAGAAGCTGCGACTAGATTCAATGAGCAGTTCTTC. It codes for CASSAPEAATRFNEQFF.

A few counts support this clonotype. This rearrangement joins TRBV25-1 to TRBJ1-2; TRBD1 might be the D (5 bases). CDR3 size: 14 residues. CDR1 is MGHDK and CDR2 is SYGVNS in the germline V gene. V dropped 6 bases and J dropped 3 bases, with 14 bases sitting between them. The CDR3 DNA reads TGTGCCAGCAGGCCTCCCGGGGCCGACTATGGCTACACCTTC. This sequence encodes CASRPPGADYGYTF.

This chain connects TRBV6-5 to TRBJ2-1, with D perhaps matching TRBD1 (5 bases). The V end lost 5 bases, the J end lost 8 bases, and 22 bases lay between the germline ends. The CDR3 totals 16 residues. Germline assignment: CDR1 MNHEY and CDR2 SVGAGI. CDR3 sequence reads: CASSESRGTGSYEQFF. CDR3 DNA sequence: TGTGCCAGCAGTGAAAGTAGGGGTACTGGTAGCTATGAGCAGTTCTTC.

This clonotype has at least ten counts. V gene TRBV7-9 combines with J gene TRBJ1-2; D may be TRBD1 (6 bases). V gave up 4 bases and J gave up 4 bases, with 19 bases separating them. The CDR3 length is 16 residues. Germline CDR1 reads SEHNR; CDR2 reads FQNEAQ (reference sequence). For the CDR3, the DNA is TGTGCCAGCAGCTCTTCGGACAGTGGTGGGGCCTATGGCTACACCTTC. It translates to CASSSSDSGGAYGYTF.

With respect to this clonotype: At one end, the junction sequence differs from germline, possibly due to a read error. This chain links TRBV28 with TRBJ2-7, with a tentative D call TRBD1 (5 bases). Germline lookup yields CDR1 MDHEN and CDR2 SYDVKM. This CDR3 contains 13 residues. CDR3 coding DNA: TGTGCCAGCAGTTTGACAGTACCGACCGAGCAGTCCTTC. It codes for CASSLTVPTEQSF.

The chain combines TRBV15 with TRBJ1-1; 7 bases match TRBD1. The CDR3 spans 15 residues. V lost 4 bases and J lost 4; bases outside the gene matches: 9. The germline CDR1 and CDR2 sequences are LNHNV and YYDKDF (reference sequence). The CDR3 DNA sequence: TGTGCCACCAGCACACACAGGGGTGTGGGCACTGAAGCTTTCTTT. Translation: CATSTHRGVGTEAFF.

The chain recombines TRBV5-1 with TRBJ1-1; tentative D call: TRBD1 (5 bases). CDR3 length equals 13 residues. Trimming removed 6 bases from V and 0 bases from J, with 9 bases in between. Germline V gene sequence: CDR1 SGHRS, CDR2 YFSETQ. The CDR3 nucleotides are TGCGCCAGCAACAGGAACATGAACACTGAAGCTTTCTTT. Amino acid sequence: CASNRNMNTEAFF.